Shown below are 25 T cell receptor beta chains from a single sample sequenced in a study of blood T cell repertoires in COVID-19. The protocol was immunoSEQ multiplex PCR, while the TCRdb copy is restricted to in-frame clones and leaves out a portion. This repertoire shows around 50,000 clones, about 82% found once; its top ten account for around 25%. Specimen: peripheral blood. Receptors were obtained from a woman older than 75 with acute or convalescent COVID-19.

V is TRBV5-1 and J is TRBJ2-6; no clear D. Germline lookup yields CDR1 SGHRS and CDR2 YFSETQ. V lost 3 bases and J lost 0, with 7 bases in between. This CDR3 has 15 amino acids. The CDR3: CASSSGSSGANVLTF. The CDR3 coding sequence is TGCGCCAGCAGCTCCGGGTCCTCTGGGGCCAACGTCCTGACTTTC.

The chain uses TRBV19 and TRBJ2-2, with no clear D. CDR1 and CDR2 from the germline V gene are LNHDA and SQIVND (reference sequence). Trimming stripped 4 bases from V and 6 bases from J, with 9 bases between. CDR3 length equals 13 residues. CDR3 in DNA: TGTGCCAGTAGTACCACGAGCGCCGGGGAGCTGTTTTTT. Amino acids: CASSTTSAGELFF.

This chain links TRBV19 with TRBJ2-2; TRBD2 might be the D (6 bases). Germline V lookup: CDR1 LNHDA, CDR2 SQIVND (reference sequence). This CDR3 region has 13 residues. The V end lost 3 bases, the J end lost 7 bases, and 9 bases lay between the germline ends. The CDR3 bases are TGTGCCAGTAGTATGGAGGGGAACGGGGAGCTGTTTTTT. This sequence encodes CASSMEGNGELFF.

V gene TRBV2 combines with J gene TRBJ2-2; 10 nucleotides agree with TRBD2. Germline V lookup: CDR1 SNHLY, CDR2 FYNNEI. The CDR3 has 17 residues. With V trimmed by 6 bases and J by 2 bases, 9 bases remained unmatched. CDR3 region: CASRTLAGVDNTGELFF. CDR3 DNA: TGTGCCAGCAGAACTCTAGCGGGAGTGGATAACACCGGGGAGCTGTTTTTT. Full variable domain (remainder filled in from reference TRBV2 and TRBJ2-2): EPEVTQTPSHQVTQMGQEVILRCVPISNHLYFYWYRQILGQKVEFLVSFYNNEISEKSEIFDDQFSVERPDGSNFTLKIRSTKLEDSAMYFCASRTLAGVDNTGELFFGEGSRLTVL.

This chain joins TRBV4-1 and TRBJ1-5; 10 bases are shared with TRBD1. The length of the CDR3 is 19 residues. J gave up 0 bases and V 0 bases, and 8 bases lay outside the gene matches. Germline CDR1 MGHRA, CDR2 YSYEKL. CDR3 nucleotides: TGCGCCAGCAGCCAAGATGGGAGACAGGGGGCACCTAGCAATCAGCCCCAGCATTTT. Its translation is CASSQDGRQGAPSNQPQHF.

The chain combines TRBV5-1 with TRBJ2-5; 7 bases agree with TRBD1. The germline CDR1 and CDR2 sequences are SGHRS and YFSETQ. This CDR3 region has 14 residues. Trimming at V came to 4 bases and at J to 5 bases, leaving 8 bases not matched to a gene. The CDR3 is CASSPTGARETQYF. Here the CDR3 DNA reads TGCGCCAGCAGCCCAACAGGGGCCAGGGAGACCCAGTACTTC.

The chain joins TRBV27 to TRBJ1-5, with 8 bases that match TRBD1. CDR3 size: 15 residues. Unmatched junction bases numbered 6, after V lost 4 bases and J lost 4 bases. Germline CDR1 and CDR2: MNHEY and SMNVEV (reference sequence). CDR3 nucleotides: TGTGCCAGCAGTTGGGGGTGGACAGGGAATCAGCCCCAGCATTTT. Translated: CASSWGWTGNQPQHF.

This clone appeared a few times. V gene TRBV2 combines with J gene TRBJ2-7, with a weak D call TRBD2 (6 bases). Germline V gives CDR1 SNHLY, CDR2 FYNNEI. The length of the CDR3 is 13 residues. The germline V and J ends were trimmed by 4 bases and 6 bases, with 13 bases remaining between them. For the CDR3, the DNA is TGTGCCAGCAGTGCCCTGCTAGCGCGCGAGCAGTACTTC. Translation: CASSALLAREQYF.

The chain recombines TRBV27 with TRBJ1-6; D is unclear. The CDR3 is 16 amino acids. Trimming removed 2 bases at V and 0 bases at J, with 8 bases between. Germline V gene sequence: CDR1 MNHEY, CDR2 SMNVEV (reference sequence). In nucleotides, the CDR3 is TGTGCCAGCAGTTTACGGTCAAGCTCCTATAATTCACCCCTCCACTTT. Residues: CASSLRSSSYNSPLHF.

The chain carries TRBV19 and TRBJ1-2, with 7 bases lining up with TRBD1. The germline CDR1 and CDR2 sequences are LNHDA and SQIVND (reference sequence). Trimming removed 4 bases from V and 2 bases from J; junction bases left unmatched: 7. The CDR3 totals 15 residues. This CDR3 reads CASSTKTGPNYGYTF. The CDR3 region has the DNA TGTGCCAGTAGTACCAAGACAGGGCCAAACTATGGCTACACCTTC.

A few counts support this clone. The CDR3, as DNA: TGTGCCAGCTCACCCCCCGGGACAGGGCTCAGCCTAAACTATGGCTACACCTTC. Amino acids: CASSPPGTGLSLNYGYTF. The V call is TRBV18, the J call TRBJ1-2, with 9 bases identical to TRBD1. V shed 3 bases, J shed 2 bases, and the junction held 13 bases outside the gene matches. The germline gives CDR1 KGHSH, CDR2 LQKENI. The CDR3 length is 18 residues.

The chain carries TRBV3-1 (or the pseudogene TRBV3-2) and TRBJ1-4; D is unclear. V shed 3 bases and J shed 4 bases, with 9 bases lying between them. The CDR3 contains 14 residues. Germline CDR1 and CDR2: LGHDT and YNNKEL (reference sequence). The CDR3 bases are TGTGCCAGCAGCCAGGCTCCCAATAATGAAAAACTGTTTTTT. Translating gives CASSQAPNNEKLFF.

This clone was found once. The chain has TRBV6-7 and TRBJ1-6; 11 nucleotides align to TRBD1. TRBV6-7 is given ORF status, its function remaining uncertain. The CDR3 length is 16 residues. With 1 base clipped from V and 10 bases from J, the junction kept 6 bases outside the gene matches. For the CDR3, the DNA is TGTGCCAGCAGTTACTGTAGGACAGGGGGCTTCTCACCCCTCCACTTT. It translates to CASSYCRTGGFSPLHF.

V usage is TRBV9 and J usage is TRBJ1-5, with D possibly TRBD1 on 6 matching bases. Germline assignment: CDR1 SGDLS and CDR2 YYNGEE. Between the trimmed V and J ends, which lost 3 bases and 5 bases, there was a span of 12 bases. The CDR3 runs 14 residues. CDR3 nucleotides: TGTGCCAGCAGCGCCGCGGACAGCTATCAGCCCCAGCATTTT. This translates into CASSAADSYQPQHF.

The chain recombines TRBV7-3 with TRBJ2-1; 8 nucleotides match TRBD2. This CDR3 has 14 residues. Germline CDR1 is SGHTA and CDR2 is FQGTGA. J gave up 10 bases and V 2 bases, and 7 bases lay outside the gene matches. CDR3 residues: CASSLAGGAFEQFF. CDR3 DNA: TGTGCCAGCAGCTTAGCCGGGGGGGCATTCGAGCAGTTCTTC.

The J gene is TRBJ2-5, the V gene TRBV19; 12 bases line up with TRBD1. V shed 6 bases and J 3 bases; nucleotides not matched to a gene: 17. The CDR3 loop spans 19 amino acids. Germline lookup yields CDR1 LNHDA and CDR2 SQIVND (reference sequence). CDR3 amino acids: CASSSLRDRGHTVKETQYF. In nucleotides, the CDR3 is TGTGCCAGTAGCTCCCTCCGGGACAGGGGGCATACTGTGAAAGAGACCCAGTACTTC. Using reference TRBV19 and TRBJ2-5 for the parts outside the CDR3, the full variable domain is DGGITQSPKYLFRKEGQNVTLSCEQNLNHDAMYWYRQDPGQGLRLIYYSQIVNDFQKGDIAEGYSVSREKKESFPLTVTSAQKNPTAFYLCASSSLRDRGHTVKETQYFGPGTRLLVL.

The table lists this clone with a few counts. The chain uses TRBV2 and TRBJ1-4, with D unclear. The germline gives CDR1 SNHLY, CDR2 FYNNEI. The CDR3 totals 14 residues. V was pared by 4 bases and J by 5 bases, with 11 bases between. The CDR3 DNA follows: TGTGCCAGCAGTGTTCGGTCCGGGAATGAAAAACTGTTTTTT. It encodes CASSVRSGNEKLFF.

The chain carries TRBV3-1 (or the pseudogene TRBV3-2) and TRBJ1-2, with D maybe TRBD1 (6 bases). The CDR3 is made up of 13 amino acids. Trimming left V 4 bases short and J 1 base short, with 7 bases between. Germline V CDR1 and CDR2: LGHDT, YNNKEL (reference sequence). CDR3 in amino acids: CASSLDSNYGYTF. In nucleotides, the CDR3 is TGTGCCAGCAGCCTGGACAGTAACTATGGCTACACCTTC.

This clone was seen only once. This chain joins TRBV6-4 and TRBJ1-5; D ambiguous. V lost 2 bases, J lost 4 bases, and 15 bases lay in between. CDR3 length equals 16 residues. CDR1 is MRHNA, CDR2 SNTAGT, per germline. The CDR3 DNA follows: TGTGCCAGCAGTGACCCCGGATCGGGGAGGAATCAGCCCCAGCATTTT. Protein: CASSDPGSGRNQPQHF.

This chain connects TRBV6-5 to TRBJ2-7, with a possible D match to TRBD1 (6 bases). Germline assignment: CDR1 MNHEY and CDR2 SVGAGI. V shed 6 bases and J shed 5 bases, with 17 bases lying between them. The CDR3 has 14 amino acids. This CDR3 is CASRQQGSIHEQYF. The CDR3 DNA reads TGTGCCAGCAGACAACAGGGTAGTATTCACGAGCAGTACTTC.

The chain has TRBV7-2 and TRBJ1-3, with D possibly TRBD1 on 5 matching bases. The CDR3 sequence is 15 residues long. CDR1 and CDR2 from the germline V gene are SGHTA and FQGNSA. Trimming took off 1 base at V and 2 bases at J, with 9 bases between the two ends. This CDR3 reads CASSLGGRAGNTIYF. The CDR3 DNA follows: TGTGCCAGCAGCTTAGGTGGCAGGGCTGGAAACACCATATATTTT. Full variable domain (outside the CDR3, taken from reference TRBV7-2 and TRBJ1-3): GAGVSQSPSNKVTEKGKDVELRCDPISGHTALYWYRQSLGQGLEFLIYFQGNSAPDKSGLPSDRFSAERTGGSVSTLTIQRTQQEDSAVYLCASSLGGRAGNTIYFGEGSWLTVV.

This rearrangement joins TRBV6-5 to TRBJ1-4; a weak D match, TRBD1 (5 bases). V lost 5 bases to trimming and J lost 0 bases, with 10 bases between them. Germline V CDR1 and CDR2: MNHEY, SVGAGI. The CDR3 is made up of 15 amino acids. CDR3 sequence: CASSPGATTNEKLFF. Written as DNA, the CDR3 is TGTGCCAGCAGTCCTGGGGCCACAACTAATGAAAAACTGTTTTTT.

The rearrangement links TRBV2 to TRBJ2-7; D uncertain. Trimming took 2 bases from V and 3 from J, leaving 14 bases between them. The germline V gene has CDR1 SNHLY and CDR2 FYNNEI. CDR3 length: 15 residues. Written as DNA, the CDR3 is TGTGCCAGCAGTGAAACGTCTCGCGGAAGCTACGAGCAGTACGTC. Protein: CASSETSRGSYEQYV.

The chain links TRBV14 to TRBJ1-2, with D unclear. V lost 1 base, J lost 6 bases, and 15 bases lay in between. The germline V gene encodes CDR1 SGHDN and CDR2 FVKESK. This CDR3 contains 15 residues. CDR3 nucleotide sequence: TGTGCCAGCAGCCAAGGTCTTGGGCAGGTCAATGGCTACACCTTC. It is translated as CASSQGLGQVNGYTF. The variable domain in full, with the rest retrieved from reference TRBV14 and TRBJ1-2, is EAGVTQFPSHSVIEKGQTVTLRCDPISGHDNLYWYRRVMGKEIKFLLHFVKESKQDESGMPNNRFLAERTGGTYSTLKVQPAELEDSGVYFCASSQGLGQVNGYTFGSGTRLTVV.

V and J are TRBV7-6 and TRBJ2-2; TRBD2 is a possible D gene (5 bases). CDR3 length equals 16 residues. Germline CDR1 is SGHVS and CDR2 is FNYEAQ. Trimming shortened V by 5 bases and J by 3 bases, and 16 bases separated the two germline ends. CDR3 nucleotide sequence: TGTGCCAGCAGCCGGAGGTCGGGCCCTGACACCGGGGAGCTGTTTTTT. Translating it yields CASSRRSGPDTGELFF.